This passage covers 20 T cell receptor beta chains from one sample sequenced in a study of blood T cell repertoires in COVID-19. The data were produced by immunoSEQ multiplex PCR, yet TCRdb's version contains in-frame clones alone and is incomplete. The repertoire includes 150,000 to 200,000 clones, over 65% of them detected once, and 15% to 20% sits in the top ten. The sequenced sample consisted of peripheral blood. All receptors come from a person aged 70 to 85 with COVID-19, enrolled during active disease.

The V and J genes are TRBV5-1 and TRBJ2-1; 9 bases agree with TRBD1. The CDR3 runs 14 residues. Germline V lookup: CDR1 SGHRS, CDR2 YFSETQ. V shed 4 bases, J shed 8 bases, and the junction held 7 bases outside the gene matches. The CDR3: CASSRRTGEDEQFF. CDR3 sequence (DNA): TGCGCCAGCAGCAGGAGGACAGGGGAAGATGAGCAGTTCTTC.

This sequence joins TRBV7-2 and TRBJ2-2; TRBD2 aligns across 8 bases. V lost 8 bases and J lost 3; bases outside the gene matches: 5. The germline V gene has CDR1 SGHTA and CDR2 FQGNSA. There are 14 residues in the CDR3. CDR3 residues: CASVGTRDTGELFF. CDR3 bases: TGTGCCAGCGTCGGGACTAGAGACACCGGGGAGCTGTTTTTT.

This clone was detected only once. Written as DNA, the CDR3 is TGTGCCAGCAGCTTCCGACAGGGGGAGAAAGAGACCCAGTACTTC. Protein product: CASSFRQGEKETQYF. This rearrangement joins TRBV7-9 to TRBJ2-5, with 9 bases that match TRBD1. Germline assignment: CDR1 SEHNR and CDR2 FQNEAQ (reference sequence). The CDR3 has 15 amino acids. The V and J ends lost 3 bases and 3 bases, in that order; junction bases with no gene match: 5.

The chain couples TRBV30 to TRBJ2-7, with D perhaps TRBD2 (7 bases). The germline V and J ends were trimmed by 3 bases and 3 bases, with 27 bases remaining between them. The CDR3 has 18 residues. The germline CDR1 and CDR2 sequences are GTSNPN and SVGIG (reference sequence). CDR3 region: CAWSVGGTPGLIDYEQYF. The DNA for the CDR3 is TGTGCCTGGAGCGTAGGGGGTACTCCGGGACTAATAGACTACGAGCAGTACTTC.

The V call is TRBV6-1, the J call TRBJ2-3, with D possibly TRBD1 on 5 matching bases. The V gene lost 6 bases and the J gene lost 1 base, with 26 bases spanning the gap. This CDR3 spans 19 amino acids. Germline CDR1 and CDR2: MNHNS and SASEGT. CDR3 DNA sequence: TGTGCCAGCAGGGAATTTAGGGGTCAGGTAGCAAGGGGCACAGATACGCAGTATTTT. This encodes CASREFRGQVARGTDTQYF.

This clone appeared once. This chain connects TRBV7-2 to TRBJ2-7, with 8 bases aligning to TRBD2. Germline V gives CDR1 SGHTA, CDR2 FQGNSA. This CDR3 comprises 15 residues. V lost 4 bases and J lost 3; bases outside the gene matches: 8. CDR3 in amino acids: CASSSRSGSVYEQYF. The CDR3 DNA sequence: TGTGCCAGCAGCTCCAGAAGCGGGAGTGTCTACGAGCAGTACTTC.

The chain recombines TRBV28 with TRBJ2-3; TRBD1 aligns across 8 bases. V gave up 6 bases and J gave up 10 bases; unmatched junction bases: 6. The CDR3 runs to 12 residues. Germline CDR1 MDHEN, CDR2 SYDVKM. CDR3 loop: CASSWTGKAQYF. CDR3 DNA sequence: TGTGCCAGCAGCTGGACAGGGAAGGCGCAGTATTTT.

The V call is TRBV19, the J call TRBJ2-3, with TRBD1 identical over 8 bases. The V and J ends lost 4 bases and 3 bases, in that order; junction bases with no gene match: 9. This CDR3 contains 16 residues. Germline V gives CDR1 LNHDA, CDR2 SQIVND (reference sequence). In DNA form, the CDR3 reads TGTGCCAGTAGTACGCCCAGGGGGCCGTCGACAGATACGCAGTATTTT. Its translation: CASSTPRGPSTDTQYF.

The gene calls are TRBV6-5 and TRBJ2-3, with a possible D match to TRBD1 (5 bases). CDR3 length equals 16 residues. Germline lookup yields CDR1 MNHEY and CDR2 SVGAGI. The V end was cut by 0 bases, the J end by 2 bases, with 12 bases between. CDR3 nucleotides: TGTGCCAGCAGTTACTCGAACCAGGGTAACACAGATACGCAGTATTTT. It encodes CASSYSNQGNTDTQYF.

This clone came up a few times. The CDR3 DNA is TGCGCCAGCAGCTTAATCCCAGGACAGGATGAGCAGTTCTTC. The encoded protein is CASSLIPGQDEQFF. The rearrangement links TRBV5-1 to TRBJ2-1; the match to TRBD1 covers 7 bases. CDR3 length equals 14 residues. The junction had 7 bases not matched to a gene; V was cut back by 2 bases and J by 8 bases. Germline CDR1 and CDR2: SGHRS and YFSETQ.

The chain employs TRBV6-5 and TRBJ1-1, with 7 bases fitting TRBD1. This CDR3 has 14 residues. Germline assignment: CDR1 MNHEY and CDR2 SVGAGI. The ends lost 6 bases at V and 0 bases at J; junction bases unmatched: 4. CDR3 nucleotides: TGTGCCAGCAGATACAGGGGCATGAACACTGAAGCTTTCTTT. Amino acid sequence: CASRYRGMNTEAFF.

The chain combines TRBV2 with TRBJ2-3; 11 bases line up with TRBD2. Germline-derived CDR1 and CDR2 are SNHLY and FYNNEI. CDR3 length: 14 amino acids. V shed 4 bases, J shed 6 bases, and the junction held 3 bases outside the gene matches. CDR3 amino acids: CASSASGGKDTQYF. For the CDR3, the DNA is TGTGCCAGCAGTGCTAGCGGGGGGAAGGATACGCAGTATTTT. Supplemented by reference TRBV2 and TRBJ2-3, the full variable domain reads EPEVTQTPSHQVTQMGQEVILRCVPISNHLYFYWYRQILGQKVEFLVSFYNNEISEKSEIFDDQFSVERPDGSNFTLKIRSTKLEDSAMYFCASSASGGKDTQYFGPGTRLTVL.

The CDR3 spells CASSLASSGELFF. CDR3 nucleotides: TGTGCCAGCAGCTTAGCTAGCTCCGGGGAGCTGTTTTTT. This sequence joins TRBV11-3 and TRBJ2-2; maybe TRBD2 (5 bases). The CDR3 extends over 13 amino acids. V shed 1 base and J shed 6 bases, with 6 bases lying between them. The V gene's germline CDR1 is SGHNT and CDR2 YENEEA.

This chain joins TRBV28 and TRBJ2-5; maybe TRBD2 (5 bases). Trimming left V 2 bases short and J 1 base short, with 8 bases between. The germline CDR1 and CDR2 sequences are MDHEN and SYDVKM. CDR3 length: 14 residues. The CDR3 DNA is TGTGCCAGCAGTTTAGGAGGACCCCAAGAGACCCAGTACTTC. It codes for CASSLGGPQETQYF.

As DNA, the CDR3 is TGTGCCTGGTTAGGCGCGGGAGGGTTAACAGATACGCAGTATTTT. As protein: CAWLGAGGLTDTQYF. The rearrangement uses TRBV30 and TRBJ2-3; 9 nucleotides line up with TRBD2. This CDR3 comprises 15 residues. The V and J ends lost 5 bases and 3 bases, in that order; junction bases with no gene match: 9. Per the germline V gene, CDR1 is GTSNPN and CDR2 is SVGIG (reference sequence).

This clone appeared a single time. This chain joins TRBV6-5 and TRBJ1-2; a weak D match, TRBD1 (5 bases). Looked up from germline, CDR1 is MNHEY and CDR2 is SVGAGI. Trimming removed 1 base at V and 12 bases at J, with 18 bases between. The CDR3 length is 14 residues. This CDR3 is CASSYYQSGGGDTF. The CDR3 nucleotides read TGTGCCAGCAGTTACTACCAGTCCGGGGGAGGGGACACCTTC.

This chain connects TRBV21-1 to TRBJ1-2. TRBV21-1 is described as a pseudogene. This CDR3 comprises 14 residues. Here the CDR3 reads CASSAQRANYGYTF. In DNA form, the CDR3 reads TGTGCCAGCAGCGCCCAGCGAGCTAACTATGGCTACACCTTC.

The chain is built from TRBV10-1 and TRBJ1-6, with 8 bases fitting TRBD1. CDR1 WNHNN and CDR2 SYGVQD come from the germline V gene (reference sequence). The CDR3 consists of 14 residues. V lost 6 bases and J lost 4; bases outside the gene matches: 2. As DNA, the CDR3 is TGCGCCAGCAGGGACAGGGATTATAATTCACCCCTCCACTTT. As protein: CASRDRDYNSPLHF.

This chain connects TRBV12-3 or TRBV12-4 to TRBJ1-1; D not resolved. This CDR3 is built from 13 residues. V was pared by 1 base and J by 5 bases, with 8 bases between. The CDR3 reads CASSLGAGTEAFF. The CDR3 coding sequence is TGTGCCAGCAGTTTAGGGGCGGGGACTGAAGCTTTCTTT.

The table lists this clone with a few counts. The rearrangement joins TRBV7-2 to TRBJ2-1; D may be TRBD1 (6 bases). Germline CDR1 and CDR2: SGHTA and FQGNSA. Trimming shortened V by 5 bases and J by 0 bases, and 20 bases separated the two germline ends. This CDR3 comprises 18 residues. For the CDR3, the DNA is TGTGCCAGCAGCCCCCTCGTTCCGGGACAAAGCTCCTACAATGAGCAGTTCTTC. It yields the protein CASSPLVPGQSSYNEQFF.